The 3 T cell receptor beta chains given below trace back to one sample, sequenced in a study of blood T cell repertoires in COVID-19. Profiling relied on immunoSEQ multiplex PCR, and the TCRdb table lists in-frame clones only, not all of them. The sample yields some 250,000 clones, 70% to 75% seen once. The material sequenced was peripheral blood. The receptors come from a woman older than 75 with acute or convalescent COVID-19.

The chain combines TRBV7-9 with TRBJ1-1; TRBD1 aligns across 8 bases. The ends lost 5 bases at V and 1 base at J; junction bases unmatched: 3. Germline V lookup: CDR1 SEHNR, CDR2 FQNEAQ (reference sequence). The CDR3 runs 14 residues. The DNA of the CDR3 is TGTGCCAGCAGCCGGGGACAGGAGAACACTGAAGCTTTCTTT. It encodes CASSRGQENTEAFF.

The rearrangement links TRBV5-1 to TRBJ1-3; TRBD1 aligns across 10 bases. V was pared by 4 bases and J by 4 bases, with 8 bases of the junction left unmatched. Germline V lookup: CDR1 SGHRS, CDR2 YFSETQ. The CDR3 is 16 residues long. CDR3 in amino acids: CASSTAGTGVGNTIYF. The CDR3 DNA follows: TGCGCCAGCAGCACGGCCGGGACAGGGGTCGGAAACACCATATATTTT.

The gene calls are TRBV7-9 and TRBJ1-3, with D perhaps matching TRBD1 (5 bases). The germline V gene encodes CDR1 SEHNR and CDR2 FQNEAQ (reference sequence). Trimming cost V 4 bases and J 0 bases, with 13 bases left between them. CDR3 length equals 16 residues. The chain's CDR3 is CASSSGHSSSGNTIYF. As DNA, the CDR3 is TGTGCCAGCAGCTCTGGACACTCGAGCTCTGGAAACACCATATATTTT.